The clone carrying this T cell receptor (beta chain) has more than one count but fewer than ten. One end of the junction is discordant with germline, which a read error may explain. The data were obtained in a study of blood T cell repertoires in COVID-19. Looking at the study overall: Whether acute or convalescent, the COVID-19 samples came from the United States, Italy and Spain.

Per the authors' pipeline: Reference gene primer amplification gave estimated nucleated cell counts. Assay: immunoSEQ multiplex PCR; the TCRdb copy retains only in-frame clones and omits some. Clonal size and the V and J genes are those of that table, whereas D and trimming came from the DNA. Of 100,000 or so clones in the sample, roughly 79% were seen once. The material sequenced was peripheral blood. The TCR comes from a woman in her sixties or seventies with acute or convalescent COVID-19.

The CDR3 sequence is CASGDRNTGELFF. As DNA, the CDR3 is TGTGCCAGCGGTGACAGGAACACCGGGGAGCTGTTTTTT. The chain recombines TRBV2 with TRBJ2-2, with D perhaps TRBD1 (5 bases). The CDR3 totals 13 residues. Per germline, CDR1 SNHLY and CDR2 FYNNEI.